This TCR beta chain was observed in a study of blood T cell repertoires in COVID-19. At the level of the study: Samples taken during acute and convalescent COVID-19 were collected in the United States, Italy and Spain. Sources were T cells, B-cell-depleted T cells, or PBMCs; the material itself was cDNA or gDNA.

The CDR3 spans 15 residues. Germline V gives CDR1 LNHDA, CDR2 SQIVND (reference sequence). J lost 2 bases, V lost 0 bases, and 3 bases had no gene match. Study processing details: Estimation of nucleated cell counts relied on the amplification of reference gene primers. TCRdb's table, derived via immunoSEQ multiplex PCR, lists solely in-frame clones and lacks some. V and J calls and clone size come straight from that table; D and trimming were deduced from the DNA. In the table there are tens of thousands of clones, roughly 86% of which are singletons. The chain uses TRBV19 and TRBJ2-7; TRBD2 matches at 8 bases. The sequencing sample was made of peripheral blood. The clonotype comes from a human donor with active COVID-19. The donor label of this sample is uncertain. The CDR3 loop is CASSIELAAPYEQYF. In nucleotides, the CDR3 is TGTGCCAGTAGTATAGAACTAGCGGCGCCCTACGAGCAGTACTTC.